The clone carrying this T cell receptor beta chain occurred a few times. Its antigen is as yet unknown. This specimen belongs to a study of response to subunit inactivated influenza vaccine. Per germline, CDR1 MGHRA and CDR2 YSYEKL. This CDR3 region has 16 residues. The ends lost 4 bases at V and 1 base at J; junction bases unmatched: 5. TCRdb re-called the RT-PCR reads through MiXCR, storing one row per CDR3 protein. The sample lists some 150,000 distinct CDR3 sequences; 10% to 15% were seen once. Whole-study findings and limits: The authors put forward the suggestion that each seasonal influenza vaccination may bring in only a limited number of new T cells.

This sample was also put to use in a study of T cells expressing NK-cell markers. From that report: Beta-chain TCR cDNA was generated via 5'RACE template switching with UMIs. Sequencing of TCR beta repertoires drew on sorted CD3+CD56+NKG2C+, CD3+CD56+NKG2C- and CD3+CD56-NKG2C+ T cells. Alpha-beta TCR T cells were the sole sorting target in several experiments, owing to an anti-gamma-delta TCR antibody. The study found these clonotypes also leading the CD3+CD56-NKG2C+ fraction in a few donors.

The material sequenced was CD8+ T cells sorted from PBMCs, taken about 12 days after vaccination. This clonotype was sampled from a middle-aged man who received an inactivated influenza vaccine. V and J are TRBV4-1 and TRBJ2-2; 8 bases align to TRBD2. The CDR3 nucleotides read TGCGCCAGCAGCCCAACTAGCGGAGTGAACACCGGGGAGCTGTTTTTT. Translation: CASSPTSGVNTGELFF.